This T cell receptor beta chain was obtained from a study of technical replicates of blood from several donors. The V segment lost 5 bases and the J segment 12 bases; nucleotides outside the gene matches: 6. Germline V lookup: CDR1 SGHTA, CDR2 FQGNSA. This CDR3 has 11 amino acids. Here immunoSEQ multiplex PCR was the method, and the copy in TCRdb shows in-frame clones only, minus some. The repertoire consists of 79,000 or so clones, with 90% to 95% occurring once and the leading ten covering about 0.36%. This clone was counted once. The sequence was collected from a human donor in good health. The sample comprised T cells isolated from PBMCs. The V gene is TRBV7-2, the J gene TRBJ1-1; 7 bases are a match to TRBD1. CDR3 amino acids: CASSITGEPFF. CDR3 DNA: TGTGCCAGCAGCATTACAGGGGAGCCTTTCTTT.